This T cell receptor (beta chain) was retrieved from a study of T cell responses to AZD1222 COVID-19 vaccine. Turning to the study itself: Analysis merged second doses at about 4 or about 12 weeks.

Sequenced by immunoSEQ multiplex PCR; TCRdb stores in-frame clones only, minus some. The sample has around 86,000 clones, 90% seen once. Notes on the study in general: Baseline serostatus was positive in only five to seven AZD1222 recipients. The sample set comprised mostly white British donors with more females, and clonal diversity was possibly underestimated. The breadth and depth of Spike-specific TCRs increased once two AZD1222 doses had been given.

Remarks on this clone: The target antigen is unknown.

The clonotype comes from an adult in good health. This specimen consisted of peripheral blood, obtained on day 0 of AZD1222 vaccination.

The CDR3 DNA reads as TGTGCCAGCTCATCCGATTCCGGCTCCTACGAGCAGTACTTC. Encoded protein: CASSSDSGSYEQYF. The chain is built from TRBV18 and TRBJ2-7; D is ambiguous. Germline assignment: CDR1 KGHSH and CDR2 LQKENI. V lost 5 bases, J lost 0 bases, and 11 bases lay in between. CDR3 length equals 14 residues. Combining the CDR3 with reference TRBV18 and TRBJ2-7 gives the whole variable domain NAGVMQNPRHLVRRRGQEARLRCSPMKGHSHVYWYRQLPEEGLKFMVYLQKENIIDESGMPKERFSAEFPKEGPSILRIQQVVRGDSAAYFCASSSDSGSYEQYFGPGTRLTVT.